This T cell receptor beta chain came from a study of technical replicates of blood from a handful of donors. In germline, CDR1 is ENHRY, CDR2 SYGVKD. The CDR3 consists of 13 residues. Trimming left V 2 bases short and J 7 bases short, with 11 bases between. The method was immunoSEQ multiplex PCR; TCRdb's version includes in-frame clones alone and lacks a portion of them. The sample yields fewer than 100,000 clones, under 97% seen once. The V gene is TRBV10-3, the J gene TRBJ2-5, with TRBD2 as a possible D gene (5 bases). The sample was T cells isolated from PBMCs. This sequence originates from a human donor in good health. CDR3 sequence reads: CAISEAEAATQYF. Written as DNA, the CDR3 is TGTGCCATCAGTGAGGCGGAGGCGGCGACCCAGTACTTC.